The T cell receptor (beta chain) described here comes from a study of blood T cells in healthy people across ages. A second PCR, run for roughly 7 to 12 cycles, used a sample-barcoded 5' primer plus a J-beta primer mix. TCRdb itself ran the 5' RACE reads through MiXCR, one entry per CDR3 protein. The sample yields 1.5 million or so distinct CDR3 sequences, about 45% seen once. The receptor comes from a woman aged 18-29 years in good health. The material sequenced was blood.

This CDR3 reads CASSQVSSGAYEQYF. The CDR3 DNA sequence: TGCGCCAGCAGCCAAGTATCTAGCGGGGCCTACGAGCAGTACTTC. The gene calls are TRBV4-3 and TRBJ2-7, with 9 nucleotides matching TRBD2. Losses at the gene ends were 1 base for V and 2 bases for J; bases not matched to a gene: 3. Looked up from germline, CDR1 is LGHNA and CDR2 is YSLEER. CDR3 length: 15 amino acids.